What follows is one TCR beta chain and its context. The antigen it binds to is not known. The input lacks base qualities; no much larger clone sits a single base away. The data stem from a study of cytomegalovirus exposure and HLA in healthy donors (dated by TCRdb to about 2017). For context, the study as a whole: In an earlier analysis of some 610 of the donors, 276 Gb of sequence data and some 100 million unique TCR beta sequences from about 179 million T cells were reported. The study combined high-throughput TCR immunosequencing, statistical association of individual TCRs with disease status, and machine learning to predict cytomegalovirus infection status. The study aimed to test whether signatures of past pathogen exposure could be identified by cataloging public T cell receptors. An early release covering about 600 HLA-typed donors comprised about 290 gigabases of sequencing data and around 85 million unique TCR sequences. A later genetic analysis took genome-wide SNP genotypes for about 60% of the roughly 670 donors and used that subset as a discovery cohort. The later analysis used no new phenotypic data to find candidate immune exposures, relying instead on TCR beta sequences and their occurrence across donors. All discovery cohort repertoires had been generated on a single sequencing platform. The number of typed donors differed by locus: about 620-640 for A, B, C, DRB1 and DQB1; approximately 540 for DQA1; fewer than 610 for DPA1; and around 470 for DPB1. Besides the first cohort of approximately 710 subjects, a separate validation cohort made up of around 120 different subjects was used. To decide whether each TCR beta V gene segment behaved as functional or pseudogenic, an earlier analysis of approximately 620 of the donors relied on high-throughput TCR beta sequencing. The genetic ancestry cluster associated with self-reported Caucasian donors included around 76% of the approximately 400 genotyped donors. Among a few hundred genotyped donors of the cohort, an average of approximately 230,000 unique TCR beta nucleotide sequences were sequenced per donor, about a sixth of them non-productive. A later analysis re-examined previously published TCR beta repertoires from 600 to 700 donors and added high-resolution HLA genotyping to investigate patterns of TCR occurrence. The study used immunosequencing to profile the T cell repertoires of about 670 subjects and linked those repertoires to cytomegalovirus serostatus. Both class I and class II loci were covered by HLA typing, at four-digit resolution. Roughly five DR-DQ haplotypes were handled as single units for association and clustering because linkage in the cohort was strong. Donor age, sex, ethnicity and CMV serostatus were collected together with the repertoire data. General findings and caveats noted by the study authors: Most TCR sequences were seen in very few donors, while some public TCRs were found in many individuals. According to a later analysis, most CMV-associated TCR beta chains appeared to be HLA-restricted, and the HLA associations seemed to be driven largely by CMV exposure. Some IMGT-functional V segments, including TRBV6-2 and TRBV6-3, could not be told apart with the 87-base-pair reads, so those segments were excluded. HLA typing was unavailable for some donors at each locus, so association tests used only the typed subset. A total of about 150 TCR beta chains were listed by the study as associated with cytomegalovirus. Correlated functional status among segregating V segments might reflect linkage disequilibrium, but an unknown experimental factor could not be ruled out. The only immune exposure information available for the cohort was CMV serostatus. An association between a missense DCLRE1C variant and V-gene and J-gene trimming of TCR beta chains was found in a later genetic analysis and replicated in an independent cohort. Compared with the roughly 710-donor mean, donors in an Asian-associated ancestry cluster had fewer N-insertions in productive TCRs, according to a later genetic analysis. A further reported finding was that TCR beta sequences accurately predicted the HLA-A and HLA-B alleles for most subjects in the first cohort. An earlier analysis of some 560 of the donors showed that most TCR beta V segments appeared in productive rearrangements either about 87% or about 30% of the time, which broadly matched IMGT annotations. The sequencing pipeline was judged likely to have produced a cluster of highly shared sequence variants as a technical artifact. Specific HLA alleles were associated with around 18,000 TCR beta sequences at a false discovery rate of 0.05 in a later analysis. Strong co-occurrence of HLA alleles, especially DR and DQ, made assigning TCR associations to individual alleles difficult. According to a later analysis, TCR association rates differed among HLA loci, with DRB1 alleles showing the most associated TCRs and HLA-C alleles showing the fewest. In both the original and validation cohorts, the classifier was reported to diagnose cytomegalovirus status with high specificity and sensitivity. A later analysis reported that several top co-occurrence clusters appeared linked to parvovirus B19, influenza, CMV and Epstein-Barr virus. The earlier analysis of 587 of the donors excluded some 15 rarely observed V segments, including chromosome 9 orphons, because counts were too low. In a later analysis, HLA-associated TCR beta chains showed more clonal expansion and lower generation probabilities than non-associated chains that were equally common. Presence/absence analyses assumed roughly uniform sequencing depth across donors, an assumption that may not hold. In this cohort, only TCR beta chains were sequenced, and detectable features were limited by the absence of alpha or paired-chain data. In vitro tests confirmed that a few of the cytomegalovirus-associated TCR beta chains recognize cytomegalovirus antigens. The authors suggested that the approach could potentially be generalized to other disease states and immunological phenotypes.

Via the germline V gene, CDR1 is MNHNS and CDR2 SASEGT. Taken from cysteine to phenylalanine, the CDR3 has 14 residues. Just CDR3 DNA is preserved here, 42 bases in frame from base 1. V loses 4 bases, J loses 2 bases, and the germline ends lie 9 bases apart. Library prep was done by the immunoSEQ multiplex PCR assay. For the multiplex PCR, a mixture combining 60 forward primers for TCR Vbeta segments and 13 reverse primers for TCR Jbeta segments was used. Amplification of the CDR3 region of rearranged TCR beta genes was performed with a multiplex PCR assay on genomic DNA. The amplified TCR beta libraries were sequenced on the Illumina HiSeq System as 87-base-pair reads. The authors' analysis ran thus. A later analysis counted around 72 million unique TCR beta chains across the 666 repertoires, and roughly 10 million of these chains were shared by at least two donors. To remove PCR and sequencing errors, raw reads were error-corrected and collapsed into unique sequences using a nearest-neighbor algorithm that merged closely related sequences. To assign V, D and J gene segments, CDR3 sequences were aligned to IMGT reference sequences. For a sequence to be retained, a match of at least six nucleotides to both a V gene segment and a J gene segment was required. A rearrangement was called productive if the CDR3 had no stop codons and remained in frame with V and J, and every other rearrangement was called non-productive. CDR3 was defined by IMGT convention, running from the second conserved V-encoded cysteine to the conserved J-encoded phenylalanine. In an earlier analysis of around 540 of the donors, sequences lacking an unambiguous match to a single V gene segment were excluded. An earlier analysis of about 590 of the donors classified V segments as functional when productive rearrangements were above 56.7% and as segregating when the standard deviation between donors was above 5%. A statistical classification framework was built to diagnose cytomegalovirus status from the catalog of TCR beta chain sequences. A later analysis assigned V and J genes by comparing TCR nucleotide sequences with IMGT/GENE-DB human TR gene sequences. The TCRdist pipeline was used in a later analysis to assign CDR3 sequences and most-parsimonious VDJ recombination scenarios. In a later analysis, every TCR beta chain was defined by the combination of its CDR3 amino acid sequence and its V-gene family, and reads without a unique V-gene family were dropped. To address suspected cross-contamination and a sequencing artifact, a later analysis removed 592 highly shared, low-generation-probability nucleotide sequences. In a later analysis, a clonal expansion index for each public chain was calculated from normalized within-repertoire ranks of inferred template counts. Generation probabilities in a later analysis came from a VDJ recombination model fitted to out-of-frame rearrangements, and those results were checked against IGoR. Hypergeometric tests were used in a later analysis to score TCR-TCR, TCR-HLA and TCR-CMV co-occurrence, with a repertoire-size bias correction applied to the TCR pairs. In a later analysis, false discovery rates were estimated by permuting HLA or CMV assignments 20 times. A later analysis grouped co-occurring TCRs with DBSCAN, adding TCRdist sequence similarity when clustering within HLA-allele-positive subsets. Repertoires with fewer than 30,000 or more than 120,000 public chains were left out of co-occurrence clustering, as were five repertoires with anomalous nucleotide sharing. In its TCRdb copy, this immuneACCESS table keeps in-frame sequences only and misses some clones. Where compared with another copy, unresolved V genes explain less than half of these, and the others have no known cause. The V and J calls and clone size were taken over from that table, and D and trimming were inferred from the DNA. This sample gives approximately 75,000 clones in total; about 74% of them show up just once. The biggest ten clones account for over 8.5% of the sample.

The cohort comprised hundreds of healthy bone marrow donors. All cohort members were sampled while nominally healthy, although unrecorded immune exposures were likely present. The donor tested CMV seropositive, placing the donor among the roughly 300 seropositive members of the cohort. Every donor gave a peripheral blood sample, and the peripheral blood mononuclear cells from that sample were used for TCR beta sequencing. The Qiagen DNeasy Blood Extraction Kit was used to extract genomic DNA from the blood cell samples. Sequenced sample: PBMCs. The clonotype originates from a woman in her sixties or seventies in good health and CMV-seropositive. The chain is encoded by TRBV6-1 joined to TRBJ1-5; the D gene is not confidently resolved. The sequence in DNA is TGTGCCAGCAGTGTCGGTAGAGGCAATCAGCCCCAGCATTTT. Translated, this is CASSVGRGNQPQHF.